A selection of T cell receptor beta chains follows, all from one sample in a study of human T cells and chemical hapten exposure. MiXCR, run by TCRdb on the RACE reads, gives a single entry per CDR3 protein. Among about 85,000 distinct CDR3 sequences listed, 8.5% were seen once. Sequencing was performed on whole blood, taken in connection with sensitization to the hapten diphenylcyclopropenone (DPC). Source of these receptors: a middle-aged man with alopecia areata. Some clones in this sample may be carry-over from other donors' samples. Each CDR3 is given with its conserved first and last residue. The D gene is left open where the match is weak. The listing skips clone size in some rows; elsewhere it reads once, few, many or a size class.

J gene | V gene | clone size | D gene | CDR3 DNA | CDR3 protein
TRBJ1-2 | TRBV6-5 | - | - | TGTGCCAGCAGTGGGGGAGGATACTATGGCTACACCTTC | CASSGGGYYGYTF
TRBJ2-5 | TRBV24-1 | few | - | TGTGCCACCAGTTACGCTGAGACCCAGTACTTC | CATSYAETQYF
TRBJ2-5 | TRBV9 | - | TRBD2 | TGTGCCAGCAGCGTAGGAGGGACTAGCGGACAAGAGACCCAGTACTTC | CASSVGGTSGQETQYF
TRBJ2-3 | TRBV5-4 | - | - | TGTGCCAGCAGCTCCGAGAGGGCCCGGTCAGATACGCAGTATTTT | CASSSERARSDTQYF
TRBJ2-1 | TRBV2 | - | - | TGTGCCAGCCGCCCGCGCGGGGCTGAGCAGTTCTTC | CASRPRGAEQFF
TRBJ2-6 | TRBV10-3 | many | - | TGTGCCATCCGTCGGGGCGATGGGTCTGGGGCCAACGTCCTGACTTTC | CAIRRGDGSGANVLTF
TRBJ1-1 | TRBV6-2/TRBV6-3 | few | - | TGTGCCAGCAACGCGGGGACGGCTAACACTGAAGCTTTCTTT | CASNAGTANTEAFF
TRBJ2-7 | TRBV28 | many | - | TGTGCCAGCAGTACGGCTTACGAGCAGTACTTC | CASSTAYEQYF
TRBJ2-1 | TRBV6-4 | few | - | TGTGCCAGCAGTGACGCCGAAAGCAATGAGCAGTTCTTC | CASSDAESNEQFF
TRBJ2-3 | TRBV6-5 | medium-sized | TRBD2 | TGTGCCAGCAGTTTTGGGACTAGCGTGAATACGCAGTATTTT | CASSFGTSVNTQYF
TRBJ2-1 | TRBV5-1 | - | - | TGCGCCAGCAGCACACAGGGACCCCCCCAAGAGCAGTTCTTC | CASSTQGPPQEQFF
TRBJ1-1 | TRBV12-3/TRBV12-4 | many | - | TGTGCCAGCAGTTTCCGGGGGACCGCTGAAGCTTTCTTT | CASSFRGTAEAFF
TRBJ1-1 | TRBV28 | many | - | TGTGCCAGCAGTTTAGGGAACAGACACCTAAAAGCTTTCTTT | CASSLGNRHLKAFF
TRBJ2-5 | TRBV4-3 | - | - | TGCGCCAGCAGCCAAAGTTCGGGTGACAGCGGCCTACCCCCCGAGACCCAGTACTTC | CASSQSSGDSGLPPETQYF
TRBJ1-5 | TRBV19 | many | TRBD1 | TGTGCCAGTAGTATAGGGGACAGGTACGGTCAGCCCCAGCATTTT | CASSIGDRYGQPQHF
TRBJ2-1 | TRBV7-3 | few | TRBD1 | TGTGCCAGCAGCTTAATGGGACAGGGGTACTACAATGAGCAGTTCTTC | CASSLMGQGYYNEQFF
TRBJ2-7 | TRBV4-3 | few | - | TGCGCCAGCAGCCAAGGGTACAATTCCTACGAGCAGTACTTC | CASSQGYNSYEQYF
TRBJ2-2 | TRBV28 | many | - | TGTGCCAGCAGCCGAGCGGGTCTACGCACCGGGGAGCTGTTTTTT | CASSRAGLRTGELFF
TRBJ2-1 | TRBV29-1 | few | - | TGCAGCGTTGTCGCTATTATCAATGAGCAGTTCTTC | CSVVAIINEQFF
TRBJ2-5 | TRBV10-2 | many | - | TGCGCCAGCAGAACCCGAGAAGGGCCGAGGGAAAAGACCCAGTACTTC | CASRTREGPREKTQYF
TRBJ1-6 | TRBV6-6 | many | - | TGTGCCAGCAGTTTTGGGGACTCCTCCGCCTGGGGTTCACCCCTCCACTTT | CASSFGDSSAWGSPLHF
TRBJ1-5 | TRBV30 | few | - | TGTGCCTGGAGTAGGCAGGGTAATCAGCCCCAGCATTTT | CAWSRQGNQPQHF
TRBJ1-5 | TRBV3-1 | many | - | TGTGCCAGCAGCCAAGGATCACGGCCCCAGCATTTT | CASSQGSRPQHF
TRBJ2-5 | TRBV12-3/TRBV12-4 | - | TRBD2 | TGTGCCAGTCCGGGACTAGCGGGAGTCATCCGAGAGACCCAGTACTTC | CASPGLAGVIRETQYF
TRBJ1-6 | TRBV3-1 | - | TRBD1 | TGTGCCAGCAGCGCGGGACAGGAAAATTCACCCCTCCACTTT | CASSAGQENSPLHF
TRBJ2-1 | TRBV7-2 | - | - | TGTGCCAGCAGCCCCGCCCAGGGGATTGGAGGCAATGAGCAGTTCTTC | CASSPAQGIGGNEQFF
TRBJ2-7 | TRBV4-3 | many | TRBD2 | TGCGCCAGCAGCCCGCTAGCGGGAGAGTGGTACGAGCAGTACTTC | CASSPLAGEWYEQYF